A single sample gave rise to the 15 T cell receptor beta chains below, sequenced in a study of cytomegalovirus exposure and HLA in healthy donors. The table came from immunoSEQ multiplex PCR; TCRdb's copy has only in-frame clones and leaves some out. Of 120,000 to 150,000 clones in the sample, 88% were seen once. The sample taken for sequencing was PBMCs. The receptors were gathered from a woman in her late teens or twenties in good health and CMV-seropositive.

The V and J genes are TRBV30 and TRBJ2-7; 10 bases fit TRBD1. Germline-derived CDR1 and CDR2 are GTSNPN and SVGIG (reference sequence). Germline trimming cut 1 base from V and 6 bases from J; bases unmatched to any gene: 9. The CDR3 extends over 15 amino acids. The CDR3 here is CAWSAGQGSLAEQYF. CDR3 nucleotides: TGTGCCTGGAGTGCGGGACAGGGGTCCTTAGCCGAGCAGTACTTC.

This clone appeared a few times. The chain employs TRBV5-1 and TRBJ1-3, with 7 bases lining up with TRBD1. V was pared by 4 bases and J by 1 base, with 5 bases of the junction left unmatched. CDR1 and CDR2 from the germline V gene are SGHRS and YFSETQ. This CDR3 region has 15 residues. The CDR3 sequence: CASSPGQVSGNTIYF. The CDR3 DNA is TGCGCCAGCAGCCCTGGACAGGTTTCTGGAAACACCATATATTTT.

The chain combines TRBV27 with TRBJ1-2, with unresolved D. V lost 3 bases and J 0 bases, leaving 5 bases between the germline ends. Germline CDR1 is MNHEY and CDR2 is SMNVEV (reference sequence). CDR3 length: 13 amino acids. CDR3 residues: CASSFTANYGYTF. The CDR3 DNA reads TGTGCCAGCAGTTTCACAGCTAACTATGGCTACACCTTC.

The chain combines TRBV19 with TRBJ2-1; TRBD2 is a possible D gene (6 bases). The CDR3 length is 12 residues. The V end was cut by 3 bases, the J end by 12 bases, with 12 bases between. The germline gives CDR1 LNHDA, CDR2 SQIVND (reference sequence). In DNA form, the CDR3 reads TGTGCCAGTAGTATCGGGGGACTGCCGCAGTTCTTC. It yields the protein CASSIGGLPQFF. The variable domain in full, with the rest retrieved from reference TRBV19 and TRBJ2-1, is DGGITQSPKYLFRKEGQNVTLSCEQNLNHDAMYWYRQDPGQGLRLIYYSQIVNDFQKGDIAEGYSVSREKKESFPLTVTSAQKNPTAFYLCASSIGGLPQFFGPGTRLTVL.

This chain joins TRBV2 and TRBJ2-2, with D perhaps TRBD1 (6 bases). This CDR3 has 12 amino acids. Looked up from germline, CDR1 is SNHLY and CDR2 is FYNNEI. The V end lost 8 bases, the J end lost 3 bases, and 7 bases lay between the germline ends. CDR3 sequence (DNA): TGTGCCAGCCGACAGGACACCGGGGAGCTGTTTTTT. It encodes CASRQDTGELFF.

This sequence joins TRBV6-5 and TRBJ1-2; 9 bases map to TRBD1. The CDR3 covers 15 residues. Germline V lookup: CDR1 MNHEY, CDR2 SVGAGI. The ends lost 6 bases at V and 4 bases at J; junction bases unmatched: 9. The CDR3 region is CASRRTGVEGYGYTF. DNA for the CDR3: TGTGCCAGCAGGAGGACAGGGGTCGAGGGCTATGGCTACACCTTC.

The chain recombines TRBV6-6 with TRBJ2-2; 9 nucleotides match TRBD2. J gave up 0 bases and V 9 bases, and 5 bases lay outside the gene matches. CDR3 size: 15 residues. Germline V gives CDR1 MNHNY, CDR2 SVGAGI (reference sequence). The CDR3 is CASGSGRPNTGELFF. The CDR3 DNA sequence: TGTGCCAGTGGTAGCGGGAGACCGAACACCGGGGAGCTGTTTTTT.

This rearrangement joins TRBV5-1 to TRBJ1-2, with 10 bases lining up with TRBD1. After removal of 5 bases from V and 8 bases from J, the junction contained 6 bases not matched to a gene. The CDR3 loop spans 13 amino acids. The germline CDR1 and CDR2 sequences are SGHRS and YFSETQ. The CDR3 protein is CASRGATGGGYTF. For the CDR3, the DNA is TGCGCCAGCAGGGGGGCGACAGGGGGCGGCTACACCTTC.

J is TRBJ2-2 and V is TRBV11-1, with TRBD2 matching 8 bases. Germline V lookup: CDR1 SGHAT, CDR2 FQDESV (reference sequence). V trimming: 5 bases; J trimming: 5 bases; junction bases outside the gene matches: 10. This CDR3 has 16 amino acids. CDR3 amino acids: CASSPFGLAGTGELFF. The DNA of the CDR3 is TGTGCCAGCAGCCCCTTCGGACTAGCCGGGACCGGGGAGCTGTTTTTT. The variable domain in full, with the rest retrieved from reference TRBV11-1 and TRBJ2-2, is EAEVAQSPRYKITEKSQAVAFWCDPISGHATLYWYRQILGQGPELLVQFQDESVVDDSQLPKDRFSAERLKGVDSTLKIQPAELGDSAMYLCASSPFGLAGTGELFFGEGSRLTVL.

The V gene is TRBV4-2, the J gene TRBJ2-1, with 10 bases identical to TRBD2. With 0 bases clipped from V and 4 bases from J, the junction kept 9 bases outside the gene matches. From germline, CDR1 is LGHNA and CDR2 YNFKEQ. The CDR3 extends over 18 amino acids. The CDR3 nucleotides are TGTGCCAGCAGCCAAGATCCCCCTAGCGGGAGCCCGTACAATGAGCAGTTCTTC. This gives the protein CASSQDPPSGSPYNEQFF.

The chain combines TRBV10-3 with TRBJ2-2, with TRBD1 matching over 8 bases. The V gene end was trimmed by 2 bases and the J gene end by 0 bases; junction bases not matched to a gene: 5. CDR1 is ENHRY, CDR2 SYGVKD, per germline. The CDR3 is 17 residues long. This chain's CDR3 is CAISEPGQGSNTGELFF. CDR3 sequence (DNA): TGTGCCATCAGTGAGCCTGGACAGGGATCGAACACCGGGGAGCTGTTTTTT.

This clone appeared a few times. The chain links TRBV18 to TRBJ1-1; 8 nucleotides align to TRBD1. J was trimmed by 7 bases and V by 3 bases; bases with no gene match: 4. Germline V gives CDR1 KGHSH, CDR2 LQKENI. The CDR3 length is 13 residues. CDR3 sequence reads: CASSPRGQGEAFF. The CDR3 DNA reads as TGTGCCAGCTCACCTCGAGGACAGGGTGAAGCTTTCTTT.

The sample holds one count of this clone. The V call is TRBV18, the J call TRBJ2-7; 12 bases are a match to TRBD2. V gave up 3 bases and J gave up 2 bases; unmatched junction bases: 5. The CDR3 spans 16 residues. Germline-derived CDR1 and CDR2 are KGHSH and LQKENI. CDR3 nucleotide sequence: TGTGCCAGCTCACCTCCTGGACTAGCGGGAACCTACGAGCAGTACTTC. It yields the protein CASSPPGLAGTYEQYF.

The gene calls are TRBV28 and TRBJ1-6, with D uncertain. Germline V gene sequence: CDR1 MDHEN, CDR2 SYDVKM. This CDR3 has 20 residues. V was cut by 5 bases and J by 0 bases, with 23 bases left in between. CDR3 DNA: TGTGCCAGCAGTCCTATTCGGACTAAGACGGGGAGCTCCTATAATTCACCCCTCCACTTT. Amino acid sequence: CASSPIRTKTGSSYNSPLHF.

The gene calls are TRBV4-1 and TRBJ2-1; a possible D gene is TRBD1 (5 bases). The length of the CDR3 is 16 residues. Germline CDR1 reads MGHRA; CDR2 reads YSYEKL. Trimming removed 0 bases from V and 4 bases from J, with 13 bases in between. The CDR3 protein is CASSQERQRKYNEQFF. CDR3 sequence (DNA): TGCGCCAGCAGCCAAGAGAGACAGCGAAAATACAATGAGCAGTTCTTC.